The rows below give T cell receptor beta chains drawn from one sample of a study of cytomegalovirus exposure and HLA in healthy donors. Measured with immunoSEQ multiplex PCR; TCRdb has only the in-frame clones, and not every one. The table records around 120,000 clones, around two thirds of them present only once. Sequences were obtained from PBMCs. Source of these receptors: a human donor in good health. Both conserved end residues are part of each CDR3. A D gene is named only where the DNA matches it firmly. Not all rows give a size; the values are once, few, many and, for expanded clones, a class.

clone_size d_call j_call v_call cdr3_aa cdr3_nt
NA NA TRBJ1-1 TRBV4-2 CASSRDLNTEAFF TGTGCCAGCAGCCGAGACCTCAACACTGAAGCTTTCTTT
NA TRBD2 TRBJ2-1 TRBV4-1 CASSQDARTSGGGSYNEQFF TGCGCCAGCAGCCAAGATGCCCGGACTAGCGGGGGGGGCTCCTACAATGAGCAGTTCTTC
NA NA TRBJ2-2 TRBV5-4 CASRPPGSRKLFF TGTGCCAGCAGACCGCCTGGTAGTCGCAAGCTGTTTTTT
NA TRBD1 TRBJ2-3 TRBV2 CASSEVGTGGPTDTQYF TGTGCCAGCAGTGAAGTAGGGACAGGGGGCCCCACAGATACGCAGTATTTT
NA TRBD2 TRBJ2-3 TRBV9 CASSVIAGGTDTQYF TGTGCCAGCAGCGTAATAGCGGGAGGCACAGATACGCAGTATTTT
NA TRBD1 TRBJ1-4 TRBV5-1 CASRPGGVSEKLFF TGCGCCAGCAGGCCAGGGGGCGTATCGGAAAAACTGTTTTTT
NA TRBD2 TRBJ2-5 TRBV6-6 CASKLAGSSTGTQYF TGTGCCAGCAAGCTAGCGGGATCCTCGACCGGGACCCAGTACTTC
NA NA TRBJ1-6 TRBV7-9 CASSLASGATYNSPLHF TGTGCCAGCAGCTTAGCTAGTGGAGCTACCTATAATTCACCCCTCCACTTT
once NA TRBJ2-7 TRBV20-1 CSARISETQYF TGCAGTGCTAGGATCTCGGAGACTCAGTACTTC
NA TRBD1 TRBJ1-4 TRBV6-1 CASRQGAREKLFF TGTGCCAGCAGACAGGGGGCGCGTGAAAAACTGTTTTTT
NA TRBD1 TRBJ2-4 TRBV28 CASSIIQQGDIQYF TGTGCCAGCAGTATCATCCAACAGGGGGACATTCAGTACTTC
once TRBD1 TRBJ2-2 TRBV5-6 CASSWGQGVSGELFF TGTGCCAGCAGCTGGGGACAGGGGGTGTCCGGGGAGCTGTTTTTT
NA TRBD2 TRBJ2-1 TRBV30 CAWRGLDEQFF TGTGCCTGGAGGGGACTAGATGAGCAGTTCTTC
once TRBD2 TRBJ2-2 TRBV5-4 CASSFLGLVGSGELFF TGTGCCAGCAGCTTTTTAGGACTAGTAGGCTCCGGGGAGCTGTTTTTT
NA NA TRBJ2-7 TRBV7-9 CASSPWAAYEQYF TGTGCCAGCAGCCCCTGGGCAGCCTACGAGCAGTACTTC
NA NA TRBJ2-1 TRBV7-8 CASSPTERYNEQFF TGTGCCAGCAGCCCAACTGAGCGGTACAATGAGCAGTTCTTC
NA NA TRBJ2-5 TRBV7-3 CASSLNGVGTQYF TGTGCCAGCAGCTTAAACGGGGTAGGGACCCAGTACTTC
NA NA TRBJ2-3 TRBV9 CASSVGAYTDTQYF TGTGCCAGCAGCGTAGGCGCCTACACAGATACGCAGTATTTT
NA TRBD2 TRBJ2-2 TRBV19 CASSPQLSGMSTGELFF TGTGCCAGTAGTCCCCAGCTGAGCGGGATGAGCACCGGGGAGCTGTTTTTT
NA NA TRBJ1-1 TRBV11-3 CASSLDSGTPNTEAFF TGTGCCAGCAGCTTAGACTCCGGGACACCGAACACTGAAGCTTTCTTT
once TRBD1 TRBJ1-6 TRBV18 CASSPDRGNSPLHF TGTGCCAGCTCACCAGACAGGGGAAATTCACCCCTCCACTTT
NA NA TRBJ1-2 TRBV28 CASSPPRGSKYGYTF TGTGCCAGCAGTCCGCCGCGGGGCAGCAAATATGGCTACACCTTT
NA TRBD2 TRBJ2-2 TRBV13 CASSLPGLAGVSGELFF TGTGCCAGCAGCCTCCCCGGACTAGCGGGAGTCTCCGGGGAGCTGTTTTTT
NA NA TRBJ1-6 TRBV11-2 CASSLDPGESLFSPLHF TGTGCCAGCAGCTTAGATCCTGGGGAGTCCCTATTCTCACCCCTCCACTTT
NA NA TRBJ2-5 TRBV7-9 CASSFNYKTQYF TGTGCCAGCAGCTTCAACTATAAGACCCAGTACTTC
NA TRBD2 TRBJ2-1 TRBV7-2 CASSFSGGGGEQFF TGTGCCAGCAGCTTTTCCGGCGGGGGTGGGGAGCAGTTCTTC
NA NA TRBJ2-2 TRBV6-1 CASSLDRRLGELFF TGTGCCAGCAGTTTAGACAGGCGCCTGGGGGAGCTGTTTTTT
NA NA TRBJ2-5 TRBV27 CASSWGTFQETQYF TGTGCCAGCAGTTGGGGGACTTTCCAAGAGACCCAGTACTTC
NA NA TRBJ2-3 TRBV14 CASSPQTWLTDTQYF TGTGCCAGCAGCCCACAAACATGGCTGACAGATACGCAGTATTTT
NA NA TRBJ2-1 TRBV30 CAWSVPYTGNEQFF TGTGCCTGGAGTGTACCATATACGGGCAATGAGCAGTTCTTC
NA TRBD1 TRBJ2-7 TRBV5-4 CASSRTGGAYEQYF TGTGCCAGCAGCCGGACAGGGGGTGCCTACGAGCAGTACTTC
NA NA TRBJ2-3 TRBV5-6 CASANPGEGRGDTQYF TGTGCCAGCGCCAATCCGGGGGAGGGCAGGGGCGATACGCAGTATTTT
NA TRBD1 TRBJ2-7 TRBV2 CASSSDRGRFSEQYF TGTGCCAGCAGTTCCGACAGGGGGCGTTTCTCCGAGCAGTACTTC
NA NA TRBJ1-2 TRBV28 CASTSDTGYYGYTF TGTGCCAGCACCTCTGATACAGGGTACTATGGCTACACCTTC
NA TRBD1 TRBJ2-3 TRBV9 CASSVGPDRADTQYF TGTGCCAGCAGCGTAGGCCCCGACAGGGCAGATACGCAGTATTTT
NA NA TRBJ1-1 TRBV19 CASSVGGDTEAFF TGTGCCAGTAGCGTCGGGGGAGACACTGAAGCTTTCTTT
few TRBD1 TRBJ2-7 TRBV5-4 CASSLNRGPSEQYF TGTGCCAGCAGCTTAAACAGGGGGCCTAGCGAGCAGTACTTC
few NA TRBJ2-2 TRBV6-6 CASSSLNTGELFF TGTGCCAGCAGTTCCTTGAACACCGGGGAGCTGTTTTTT
NA TRBD2 TRBJ2-1 TRBV4-1 CASSQGRLARNEQFF TGCGCCAGCAGCCAAGGGCGACTAGCCAGGAATGAGCAGTTCTTC
once TRBD1 TRBJ1-5 TRBV10-3 CAISESKTGSNQPQHF TGTGCCATCAGTGAGTCGAAGACAGGGAGCAATCAGCCCCAGCATTTT
once NA TRBJ2-1 TRBV5-6 CASSLPGQNNEQFF TGTGCCAGCAGCTTGCCAGGACAGAACAATGAGCAGTTCTTC
few NA TRBJ1-5 TRBV18 CASSSRQLNQPQHF TGTGCCAGCTCATCCCGACAGCTCAATCAGCCCCAGCATTTT
NA NA TRBJ1-2 TRBV7-9 CASSQGGPGRNNGYTF TGTGCCAGCAGCCAAGGGGGACCGGGACGCAATAATGGTTACACCTTC
few NA TRBJ1-4 TRBV30 CAWSRGFEKLFF TGTGCCTGGAGTAGGGGTTTTGAAAAACTGTTTTTT
NA NA TRBJ2-2 TRBV5-1 CASTPGHLTNTGELFF TGCGCCAGCACTCCGGGACACCTAACGAACACCGGGGAGCTGTTTTTT
NA TRBD2 TRBJ2-3 TRBV27 CASSSPPGLANPDTQYF TGTGCCAGCAGTTCACCCCCGGGACTAGCTAACCCAGATACGCAGTATTTT